These T cell receptor beta chains were read from a single sample in a study of blood T cell repertoires in COVID-19. Generated by immunoSEQ multiplex PCR, the TCRdb table keeps only in-frame clones and is missing some. The data contain about 120,000 clones, less than 95% of them singletons. Sequencing was carried out using peripheral blood. These receptors were obtained from a human donor with active COVID-19. The donor label of this sample is uncertain. Each CDR3 is given with its conserved first and last residue. Fields, in order: V gene, D gene, clone size, J gene, CDR3 DNA, CDR3 protein. D genes are given only for firm matches. Size tells how often a clone was seen (once, few, many) or the class of an expanded clone, and some rows leave it out.

v_call: TRBV20-1
d_call: NA
clone_size: NA
j_call: TRBJ1-2
cdr3_nt: TGCAGTGCTAGCGGTCCCGCGGGCTACACCTTC
cdr3_aa: CSASGPAGYTF

v_call: TRBV18
d_call: TRBD1
clone_size: once
j_call: TRBJ1-6
cdr3_nt: TGTGCCAGCTCACCACCGAGGACAGGCCTAAATTCACCCCTCCACTTT
cdr3_aa: CASSPPRTGLNSPLHF

v_call: TRBV4-3
d_call: TRBD1
clone_size: NA
j_call: TRBJ2-2
cdr3_nt: TGCGCCAGCAGCCAACACCTACAGGGGCCAAACACCGGGGAGCTGTTTTTT
cdr3_aa: CASSQHLQGPNTGELFF

v_call: TRBV5-1
d_call: NA
clone_size: NA
j_call: TRBJ2-2
cdr3_nt: TGCGCCAGCAGCCTGGACCCGAGAGGCGGGGAGCTGTTTTTT
cdr3_aa: CASSLDPRGGELFF

v_call: TRBV6-6
d_call: TRBD2
clone_size: few
j_call: TRBJ2-1
cdr3_nt: TGTGCCAGCAGTTCCGGGACTAGCGTGGGTAATGAGCAGTTCTTC
cdr3_aa: CASSSGTSVGNEQFF

v_call: TRBV29-1
d_call: NA
clone_size: NA
j_call: TRBJ1-5
cdr3_nt: TGCAGCGTTGCCCTAGGGCCCCAGCATTTT
cdr3_aa: CSVALGPQHF

v_call: TRBV9
d_call: TRBD2
clone_size: once
j_call: TRBJ2-1
cdr3_nt: TGTGCCAGCAGCACGCGAAGGGGAGCGGGGGGCCTAAACAATGAGCAGTTCTTC
cdr3_aa: CASSTRRGAGGLNNEQFF

v_call: TRBV5-1
d_call: NA
clone_size: NA
j_call: TRBJ2-2
cdr3_nt: TGCGCCAGCAGCTTTCGCAGGGTCACGAACACCGGGGAGCTGTTTTTT
cdr3_aa: CASSFRRVTNTGELFF

v_call: TRBV9
d_call: NA
clone_size: NA
j_call: TRBJ2-2
cdr3_nt: TGTGCCAGCAGCGGTAGCGGAGCCGGGGAGCTGTTTTTT
cdr3_aa: CASSGSGAGELFF

v_call: TRBV19
d_call: NA
clone_size: NA
j_call: TRBJ2-7
cdr3_nt: TGTGCCAGTACGGCAGGGCCCTCCTACGAGCAGTACTTC
cdr3_aa: CASTAGPSYEQYF

v_call: TRBV2
d_call: NA
clone_size: once
j_call: TRBJ2-2
cdr3_nt: TGTGCCAGCACTCCGGGCCCCGGGGGCGGGGAGCTGTTTTTT
cdr3_aa: CASTPGPGGGELFF

v_call: TRBV11-3
d_call: TRBD1
clone_size: once
j_call: TRBJ1-1
cdr3_nt: TGTGCCAGCAGCGCAGGGGGAAATACTGAAGCTTTCTTT
cdr3_aa: CASSAGGNTEAFF

v_call: TRBV4-3
d_call: TRBD2
clone_size: NA
j_call: TRBJ2-1
cdr3_nt: TGCGCCAGCAGCCACGATATAGCGGGGGGAGCCTACAATGAGCAGTTCTTC
cdr3_aa: CASSHDIAGGAYNEQFF

v_call: TRBV18
d_call: NA
clone_size: NA
j_call: TRBJ2-7
cdr3_nt: TGTGCCAGCTCAGGAGGAGGGGTGACAAGCTCCTACGAGCAGTACTTC
cdr3_aa: CASSGGGVTSSYEQYF

v_call: TRBV6-5
d_call: TRBD1
clone_size: NA
j_call: TRBJ1-2
cdr3_nt: TGTGCCAGCAGTTACAACACAGGGGGCGATGGCTACACCTTC
cdr3_aa: CASSYNTGGDGYTF

v_call: TRBV12-5
d_call: TRBD1
clone_size: NA
j_call: TRBJ2-3
cdr3_nt: TGTGCTAGTGGTTTGGTGTCCGGACAGGGGGCAGATACGCAGTATTTT
cdr3_aa: CASGLVSGQGADTQYF

v_call: TRBV30
d_call: NA
clone_size: NA
j_call: TRBJ1-5
cdr3_nt: TGTGCCTGGAGTGTTGGACGGAGGCAGCCCCAGCATTTT
cdr3_aa: CAWSVGRRQPQHF

v_call: TRBV7-2
d_call: NA
clone_size: NA
j_call: TRBJ1-2
cdr3_nt: TGTGCCAGCAGCTTGGAGGCGCGTTTTAACTATGGCTACACCTTC
cdr3_aa: CASSLEARFNYGYTF

v_call: TRBV5-1
d_call: NA
clone_size: once
j_call: TRBJ1-1
cdr3_nt: TGCGCCAGCAGCTTAGGGGCAGCGGCTTTCTTT
cdr3_aa: CASSLGAAAFF

v_call: TRBV5-4
d_call: NA
clone_size: NA
j_call: TRBJ1-1
cdr3_nt: TGTGCCAGCAGCTTCGGAGGCACTGAAGCTTTCTTT
cdr3_aa: CASSFGGTEAFF

v_call: TRBV30
d_call: TRBD1
clone_size: NA
j_call: TRBJ1-2
cdr3_nt: TGTGCCTGGACCTCCGGGACAGGGATTATAACCCGGTACACCTTC
cdr3_aa: CAWTSGTGIITRYTF

v_call: TRBV7-2
d_call: NA
clone_size: NA
j_call: TRBJ1-4
cdr3_nt: TGTGCCAGCAGCTTAGGTCCCGATGAAAAACTGTTTTTT
cdr3_aa: CASSLGPDEKLFF

v_call: TRBV7-2
d_call: NA
clone_size: NA
j_call: TRBJ2-7
cdr3_nt: TGTGCCAGCAGCTTATCGGCCAGGGTCGACGAGCAGTACTTC
cdr3_aa: CASSLSARVDEQYF

v_call: TRBV5-4
d_call: TRBD2
clone_size: NA
j_call: TRBJ2-2
cdr3_nt: TGTGCCAGCAGCTTCGGACTAGCGGGTCCGAACACCGGGGAGCTGTTTTTT
cdr3_aa: CASSFGLAGPNTGELFF

v_call: TRBV7-9
d_call: TRBD2
clone_size: many
j_call: TRBJ2-6
cdr3_nt: TGTGCCAGCAGCTTTCGGGTAGCGGGGGGGCAAGGGGCCAACGTCCTGACTTTC
cdr3_aa: CASSFRVAGGQGANVLTF

v_call: TRBV27
d_call: NA
clone_size: NA
j_call: TRBJ1-6
cdr3_nt: TGTGCCAGCAGTCATGACGGGATAATCCCCCTCCACTTT
cdr3_aa: CASSHDGIIPLHF

v_call: TRBV19
d_call: TRBD1
clone_size: NA
j_call: TRBJ1-1
cdr3_nt: TGTGCCAGTAGTATAGGGACAGGGAGGGTAATGAACACTGAAGCTTTCTTT
cdr3_aa: CASSIGTGRVMNTEAFF

v_call: TRBV30
d_call: NA
clone_size: NA
j_call: TRBJ2-7
cdr3_nt: TGTGCCTGGAGTGTAGGTGGGAGCGAGCAGTACTTC
cdr3_aa: CAWSVGGSEQYF

v_call: TRBV9
d_call: NA
clone_size: NA
j_call: TRBJ2-2
cdr3_nt: TGTGCCAGCAGCGTAGGAGTATCGGGGATCACCGGGGAGCTGTTTTTT
cdr3_aa: CASSVGVSGITGELFF

v_call: TRBV6-4
d_call: TRBD2
clone_size: NA
j_call: TRBJ2-3
cdr3_nt: TGTGCCAGCAGTGACTCTAGCGGGGGCACAGATACGCAGTATTTT
cdr3_aa: CASSDSSGGTDTQYF

v_call: TRBV20-1
d_call: TRBD1
clone_size: NA
j_call: TRBJ2-7
cdr3_nt: TGCAGTGCTAGTAAAACCGGGACAGGGCGCTACGAGCAGTACTTC
cdr3_aa: CSASKTGTGRYEQYF

v_call: TRBV19
d_call: TRBD2
clone_size: once
j_call: TRBJ2-1
cdr3_nt: TGTGCCAGTAGTGTCGACAGGGGAACTAGCGGGGGGCCACAGCAGTTCTTC
cdr3_aa: CASSVDRGTSGGPQQFF

v_call: TRBV7-2
d_call: TRBD1
clone_size: NA
j_call: TRBJ2-7
cdr3_nt: TGTGCCAGCAGCTTAGCCGGGACAGGGGTTAACGAGCAGTACTTC
cdr3_aa: CASSLAGTGVNEQYF

v_call: TRBV5-1
d_call: NA
clone_size: NA
j_call: TRBJ2-1
cdr3_nt: TGCGCCAGCAGCTTGGATCGGACTAGGGGGAATGAGCAGTTCTTC
cdr3_aa: CASSLDRTRGNEQFF

v_call: TRBV9
d_call: NA
clone_size: NA
j_call: TRBJ2-2
cdr3_nt: TGTGCCAGCAGTACAAAACAGGGTTCCGGGGAGCTGTTTTTT
cdr3_aa: CASSTKQGSGELFF

v_call: TRBV6-2/TRBV6-3
d_call: TRBD2
clone_size: once
j_call: TRBJ2-3
cdr3_nt: TGTGCCAGCAGTTACCGGGGACTAGCGAGCGCGGATACGCAGTATTTT
cdr3_aa: CASSYRGLASADTQYF

v_call: TRBV12-3/TRBV12-4
d_call: TRBD1
clone_size: NA
j_call: TRBJ2-1
cdr3_nt: TGTGCCACCCGACAGGGGGGAAATGAGCAGTTCTTC
cdr3_aa: CATRQGGNEQFF

v_call: TRBV7-8
d_call: NA
clone_size: NA
j_call: TRBJ1-3
cdr3_nt: TGTGCCAGCAGCTTAAGTTCTGGCAGTGGAAACACCATATATTTT
cdr3_aa: CASSLSSGSGNTIYF

v_call: TRBV5-1
d_call: NA
clone_size: NA
j_call: TRBJ2-4
cdr3_nt: TGCGCCAGCAGCCTGGCACTAGCCAAAAACATTCAGTACTTC
cdr3_aa: CASSLALAKNIQYF

v_call: TRBV10-3
d_call: NA
clone_size: NA
j_call: TRBJ1-1
cdr3_nt: TGTGCCATCAAAGGCGAGGGAGAGAGAGCTTTCTTT
cdr3_aa: CAIKGEGERAFF

v_call: TRBV7-9
d_call: TRBD1
clone_size: once
j_call: TRBJ2-3
cdr3_nt: TGTGCCAGCAGCTTTGGACAGGGGAAGACAGATACGCAGTATTTT
cdr3_aa: CASSFGQGKTDTQYF

v_call: TRBV7-2
d_call: NA
clone_size: NA
j_call: TRBJ1-1
cdr3_nt: TGTGCCAGCAGCTTAGCTCCTCGGGGTACGAACACTGAAGCTTTCTTT
cdr3_aa: CASSLAPRGTNTEAFF

v_call: TRBV5-1
d_call: NA
clone_size: NA
j_call: TRBJ2-4
cdr3_nt: TGCGCCAGCACCTTATTGGAGGGCGGCGACAAAAACATTCAGTACTTC
cdr3_aa: CASTLLEGGDKNIQYF

v_call: TRBV4-1
d_call: NA
clone_size: NA
j_call: TRBJ1-4
cdr3_nt: TGCGCCAGCAGCCAAGCCTCAGGGGCTTTGGGTGAAAAACTGTTTTTT
cdr3_aa: CASSQASGALGEKLFF

v_call: TRBV7-6
d_call: NA
clone_size: NA
j_call: TRBJ2-5
cdr3_nt: TGTGCCAGCAGCTCGCCCGTGGGGGCAGAGACCCAGTACTTC
cdr3_aa: CASSSPVGAETQYF

v_call: TRBV28
d_call: TRBD1
clone_size: NA
j_call: TRBJ2-7
cdr3_nt: TGTGCCAGCAGTCCCCCCCGGAGGACAGGGACGGAGCAGTACTTC
cdr3_aa: CASSPPRRTGTEQYF

v_call: TRBV7-2
d_call: NA
clone_size: NA
j_call: TRBJ2-1
cdr3_nt: TGTGCCAGCAGCCCCCTAGGGGGGGGCCCCTACAATGAGCAGTTCTTC
cdr3_aa: CASSPLGGGPYNEQFF

v_call: TRBV4-3
d_call: TRBD1
clone_size: NA
j_call: TRBJ1-4
cdr3_nt: TGCGCCAGCAGCCAGGCTCTAACAGGGGCAGGGAATGAAAAACTGTTTTTT
cdr3_aa: CASSQALTGAGNEKLFF

v_call: TRBV14
d_call: NA
clone_size: NA
j_call: TRBJ1-6
cdr3_nt: TGTGCCAGCAGCCAAGTGGCCGCCTATAATTCACCCCTCCACTTT
cdr3_aa: CASSQVAAYNSPLHF

v_call: TRBV2
d_call: TRBD1
clone_size: NA
j_call: TRBJ1-5
cdr3_nt: TGTGCCAGCAGTGAGGACAGGGGTCGGAATCAGCCCCAGCATTTT
cdr3_aa: CASSEDRGRNQPQHF

v_call: TRBV4-1
d_call: NA
clone_size: NA
j_call: TRBJ2-5
cdr3_nt: TGCGCCAGCAGCCAAGATCTCCCTTCGGAGACCCAGTACTTC
cdr3_aa: CASSQDLPSETQYF

v_call: TRBV4-3
d_call: TRBD1
clone_size: NA
j_call: TRBJ2-3
cdr3_nt: TGCGCCAGCAGCCAAGGGGTGACAGGGGGCACAGATACGCAGTATTTT
cdr3_aa: CASSQGVTGGTDTQYF

v_call: TRBV3-1/TRBV3-2
d_call: TRBD1
clone_size: NA
j_call: TRBJ1-4
cdr3_nt: TGTGCCAGCAGCCAAGATGGGACAGGGCTTTTGGTGTCTAATGAAAAACTGTTTTTT
cdr3_aa: CASSQDGTGLLVSNEKLFF